Each of the 23 T cell receptor beta chains below was sequenced from the same sample in a study of T-cell memory formation after mild COVID-19. Via MiXCR, TCRdb re-called the 5' RACE reads, giving one row per CDR3 protein. The data contain 430,000 or so distinct CDR3 sequences, roughly 25% of them singletons. Material: PBMCs or a T cell subset sorted from them (not recorded which). These TCRs come from an adult woman who had mild COVID-19 (a few samples of this study predate the infection). Cell type and time point are not known.

This chain connects TRBV18 to TRBJ2-1, with 13 bases fitting TRBD2. V lost 1 base, J lost 8 bases, and 8 bases stayed unmatched. CDR1 is KGHSH, CDR2 LQKENI, per germline. The CDR3 is 17 residues long. DNA of the CDR3: TGTGCCAGCTCACCACAGGAGACTAGCGGGGGGATCTATGAGCAGTTCTTC. This encodes CASSPQETSGGIYEQFF.

J is TRBJ2-7 and V is TRBV12-3 or TRBV12-4; 7 nucleotides match TRBD2. Unmatched junction bases numbered 2, after V lost 3 bases and J lost 0 bases. The CDR3 has 14 residues. In DNA, the CDR3 is TGTGCCAGCAGTTTCCTAGCGGACTCCTACGAGCAGTACTTC. This translates into CASSFLADSYEQYF.

V usage is TRBV6-6 and J usage is TRBJ2-2, with D unresolved. Germline-derived CDR1 and CDR2 are MNHNY and SVGAGI (reference sequence). The CDR3 extends over 11 amino acids. Trimming left V 5 bases short and J 16 bases short, with 14 bases between. The CDR3 DNA reads as TGTGCCAGCAGTCCGGACCTGGTACCGTTTTTT. Its translation is CASSPDLVPFF.

The J gene is TRBJ2-1, the V gene TRBV12-3 or TRBV12-4; 9 nucleotides agree with TRBD2. J gave up 6 bases and V 1 base, and 7 bases lay outside the gene matches. The CDR3 totals 16 residues. This CDR3 is CASSLDPSGRINEQFF. The DNA for the CDR3 is TGTGCCAGCAGTTTAGATCCCAGCGGGAGGATCAATGAGCAGTTCTTC.

This clonotype occurred a few times. The V gene is TRBV5-1, the J gene TRBJ1-1; D unclear. There are 15 residues in the CDR3. Trimming stripped 3 bases from V and 3 bases from J, with 15 bases between. Germline CDR1 is SGHRS and CDR2 is YFSETQ. The CDR3 nucleotides are TGCGCCAGCAGCTATAATGGACCCTCAGACACTGAAGCTTTCTTT. As protein: CASSYNGPSDTEAFF.

This chain links TRBV6-2 or TRBV6-3 with TRBJ1-2, with unresolved D. The CDR3 is 13 residues long. Germline V lookup: CDR1 MNHEY, CDR2 SVGEGT. The ends were cut back, 5 bases at V and 4 bases at J, with 11 bases in the middle. The CDR3 region is CASSQRSGYGYTF. Written as DNA, the CDR3 is TGTGCCAGCAGTCAACGTTCTGGCTATGGCTACACCTTC.

This clonotype was counted ten times or more. The chain couples TRBV19 to TRBJ2-3, with TRBD2 matching 13 bases. CDR1 is LNHDA, CDR2 SQIVND, per germline (reference sequence). The CDR3 loop spans 14 amino acids. V gave up 8 bases and J gave up 3 bases; unmatched junction bases: 2. The CDR3 loop is CASRTSGRTDTQYF. As DNA, the CDR3 is TGTGCCAGTCGGACTAGCGGGAGAACAGATACGCAGTATTTT.

This clonotype appeared a few times. The rearrangement links TRBV4-2 to TRBJ1-2; no clear D. V was clipped by 1 base and J by 5 bases, with 14 bases between them. Per the germline V gene, CDR1 is LGHNA and CDR2 is YNFKEQ. This CDR3 is built from 15 residues. The DNA of the CDR3 is TGTGCCAGCAGCCAAGGATCCGACCTTCAATATGGCTACACCTTC. Protein product: CASSQGSDLQYGYTF.

This chain uses TRBV7-6 with TRBJ2-2; TRBD1 matches 8 bases. Trimming removed 4 bases from V and 4 bases from J; junction bases left unmatched: 14. Germline-derived CDR1 and CDR2 are SGHVS and FNYEAQ. CDR3 size: 18 residues. CDR3 sequence: CASSSPQTGDLGTGELFF. The CDR3 DNA follows: TGTGCCAGCAGCTCCCCCCAGACAGGGGACTTAGGCACCGGGGAGCTGTTTTTT.

This clonotype was detected ten times or more. The chain carries TRBV7-9 and TRBJ2-7, with D perhaps TRBD1 (5 bases). Germline V gene data show CDR1 as SEHNR and CDR2 as FQNEAQ (reference sequence). The CDR3 extends over 12 amino acids. Trimming left V 5 bases short and J 7 bases short, with 12 bases between. The CDR3 sequence: CASSLLKGEQYF. The CDR3 coding sequence is TGTGCCAGCAGCCTCCTTAAGGGGGAGCAGTACTTC.

This clonotype occurred a few times. V gene TRBV6-5 combines with J gene TRBJ1-4, with D perhaps TRBD1 (6 bases). V dropped 8 bases and J dropped 8 bases, with 9 bases sitting between them. The CDR3 sequence is 11 residues long. Germline lookup yields CDR1 MNHEY and CDR2 SVGAGI. CDR3 in DNA: TGTGCCAGCGGAGGGGGGGAAAAACTGTTTTTT. This translates into CASGGGEKLFF.

The chain recombines TRBV24-1 with TRBJ1-2; a weak D match, TRBD1 (6 bases). Germline assignment: CDR1 KGHDR and CDR2 SFDVKD. The CDR3 spans 11 residues. Trimming cost V 9 bases and J 8 bases, with 12 bases left between them. The chain's CDR3 is CATSQGDGYTF. In nucleotides, the CDR3 is TGTGCCACCTCACAGGGTGACGGCTACACCTTC.

The rearrangement uses TRBV7-9 and TRBJ2-7, with D possibly TRBD2 on 5 matching bases. The CDR3 sequence is 13 residues long. Germline V gene lookup returns CDR1 SEHNR and CDR2 FQNEAQ (reference sequence). Trimming stripped 5 bases from V and 7 bases from J, with 15 bases between. The CDR3 is CASSERAFGEQYF. In DNA form, the CDR3 reads TGTGCCAGCAGCGAGAGGGCCTTCGGGGAGCAGTACTTC. Together with reference TRBV7-9 and TRBJ2-7, the CDR3 gives the full variable domain: DTGVSQNPRHKITKRGQNVTFRCDPISEHNRLYWYRQTLGQGPEFLTYFQNEAQLEKSRLLSDRFSAERPKGSFSTLEIQRTEQGDSAMYLCASSERAFGEQYFGPGTRLTVT.

The rearrangement links TRBV9 to TRBJ2-3; no clear D. This CDR3 comprises 13 residues. Trimming took off 4 bases at V and 2 bases at J, with 8 bases between the two ends. Germline lookup yields CDR1 SGDLS and CDR2 YYNGEE. CDR3 nucleotides: TGTGCCAGCAGCCTCTGGGACACAGATACGCAGTATTTT. Protein product: CASSLWDTDTQYF.

The table lists this clonotype with many counts. The junction departs from germline at one end; a sequencing error may be responsible. The gene calls are TRBV12-3 or TRBV12-4 and TRBJ2-7; D not resolved. The CDR3 loop spans 10 amino acids. CDR3 in DNA: TGTGCCAGCAGTTTGAGTAGCTTGCATTTC. Its protein product is CASSLSSLHF.

This rearrangement joins TRBV30 to TRBJ2-2; 8 bases align to TRBD1. CDR3 length: 14 amino acids. The trim removed 6 bases at V and 5 bases at J, leaving 8 bases unmatched. The V gene's germline CDR1 is GTSNPN and CDR2 SVGIG (reference sequence). The CDR3 loop is CACMGRGRTGELFF. Written as DNA, the CDR3 is TGTGCCTGCATGGGCAGGGGGCGGACCGGGGAGCTGTTTTTT.

This chain uses TRBV3-1 with TRBJ2-2; 12 bases are shared with TRBD2. J lost 5 bases, V lost 6 bases, and 7 bases had no gene match. CDR3 length equals 16 residues. Germline V gene lookup returns CDR1 LGHDT and CDR2 YNNKEL (reference sequence). In nucleotides, the CDR3 is TGTGCCAGCAGGCGCCTAGCGGGAGGGCTGACCGGGGAGCTGTTTTTT. It encodes CASRRLAGGLTGELFF.

This clonotype was seen a handful of times. This chain connects TRBV29-1 to TRBJ2-5, with D possibly TRBD1 on 5 matching bases. Looked up from germline, CDR1 is SQVTM and CDR2 is ANQGSEA. CDR3 length equals 13 residues. V shed 3 bases and J shed 4 bases, with 12 bases lying between them. The CDR3 DNA reads as TGCAGCGTTGATGTAAGGGGTGGAGAGACCCAGTACTTC. Protein sequence: CSVDVRGGETQYF.

In its sample, this clonotype was seen a few times. The CDR3 DNA follows: TGTGCCAGCAGTCACTATGGCTACACCTTC. Protein: CASSHYGYTF. The gene calls are TRBV21-1 and TRBJ1-2. TRBV21-1 counts as a pseudogene. The length of the CDR3 is 10 residues.

Only a few counts were recorded for this clonotype. The chain joins TRBV5-1 to TRBJ1-1; 8 bases align to TRBD1. This CDR3 region has 16 residues. V was pared by 4 bases and J by 0 bases, with 8 bases of the junction left unmatched. CDR1 is SGHRS and CDR2 is YFSETQ in the germline V gene. CDR3 nucleotide sequence: TGCGCCAGCAGCATAGGACAGGGAAACATGAACACTGAAGCTTTCTTT. Translated: CASSIGQGNMNTEAFF. The whole variable domain, remainder taken from reference TRBV5-1 and TRBJ1-1, is KAGVTQTPRYLIKTRGQQVTLSCSPISGHRSVSWYQQTPGQGLQFLFEYFSETQRNKGNFPGRFSGRQFSNSRSEMNVSTLELGDSALYLCASSIGQGNMNTEAFFGQGTRLTVV.

This rearrangement joins TRBV5-1 to TRBJ2-7, with D perhaps matching TRBD2 (6 bases). Between the trimmed V and J ends, which lost 4 bases and 7 bases, there was a span of 21 bases. The CDR3 is 15 amino acids. Germline CDR1 SGHRS, CDR2 YFSETQ. The CDR3 loop is CASSPRGGLGAEQYF. The CDR3 DNA is TGCGCCAGCAGCCCGCGGGGCGGACTTGGGGCTGAGCAGTACTTC.

Ten or more counts support this clonotype. J is TRBJ1-2 and V is TRBV7-8; possible D gene TRBD1, 5 bases. This CDR3 comprises 15 residues. Germline V lookup: CDR1 SGHVS, CDR2 FQNEAQ. V lost 0 bases and J lost 5, with 13 bases in between. The CDR3 reads CASSLAGTGRYGYTF. The CDR3 region has the DNA TGTGCCAGCAGCTTAGCCGGGACGGGACGTTATGGCTACACCTTC.

A word on this clonotype: Sequence at one end of the junction differs from germline and may be a read error. The chain joins TRBV7-2 to TRBJ2-7; possible D gene TRBD2, 5 bases. CDR1 and CDR2 (germline): SGHTA, FQGNSA. The CDR3 consists of 14 residues. The CDR3 coding sequence is TGTGCCAGCAGCTTAGAGCCGGGATCCTCCGAGCAGTACTTC. It encodes CASSLEPGSSEQYF. Using reference TRBV7-2 and TRBJ2-7 for the parts outside the CDR3, the full variable domain is GAGVSQSPSNKVTEKGKDVELRCDPISGHTALYWYRQSLGQGLEFLIYFQGNSAPDKSGLPSDRFSAERTGGSVSTLTIQRTQQEDSAVYLCASSLEPGSSEQYFGPGTRLTVT.